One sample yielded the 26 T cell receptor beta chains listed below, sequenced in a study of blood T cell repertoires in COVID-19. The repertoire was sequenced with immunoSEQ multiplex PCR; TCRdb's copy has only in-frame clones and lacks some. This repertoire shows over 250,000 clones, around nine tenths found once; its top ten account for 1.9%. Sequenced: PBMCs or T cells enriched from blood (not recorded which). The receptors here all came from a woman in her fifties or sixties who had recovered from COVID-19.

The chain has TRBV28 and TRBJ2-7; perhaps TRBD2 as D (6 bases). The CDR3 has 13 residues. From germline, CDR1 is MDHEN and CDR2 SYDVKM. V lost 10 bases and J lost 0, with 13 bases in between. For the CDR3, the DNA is TGTGCCACCTCGGAGGGTCCCTCCTACGAGCAGTACTTC. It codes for CATSEGPSYEQYF.

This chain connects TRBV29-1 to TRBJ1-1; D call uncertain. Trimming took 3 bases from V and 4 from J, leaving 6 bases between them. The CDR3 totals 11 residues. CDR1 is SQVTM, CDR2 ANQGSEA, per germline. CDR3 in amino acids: CSVEKSTEAFF. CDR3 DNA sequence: TGCAGCGTTGAGAAGAGCACTGAAGCTTTCTTT. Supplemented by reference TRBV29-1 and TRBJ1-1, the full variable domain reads SAVISQKPSRDICQRGTSLTIQCQVDSQVTMMFWYRQQPGQSLTLIATANQGSEATYESGFVIDKFPISRPNLTFSTLTVSNMSPEDSSIYLCSVEKSTEAFFGQGTRLTVV.

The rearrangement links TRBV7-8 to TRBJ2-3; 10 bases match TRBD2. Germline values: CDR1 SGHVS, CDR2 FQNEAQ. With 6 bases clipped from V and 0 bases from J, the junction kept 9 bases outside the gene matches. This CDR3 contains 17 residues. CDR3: CASRSDSGGASTDTQYF. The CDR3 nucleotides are TGTGCCAGCAGAAGCGACAGCGGGGGGGCAAGCACAGATACGCAGTATTTT.

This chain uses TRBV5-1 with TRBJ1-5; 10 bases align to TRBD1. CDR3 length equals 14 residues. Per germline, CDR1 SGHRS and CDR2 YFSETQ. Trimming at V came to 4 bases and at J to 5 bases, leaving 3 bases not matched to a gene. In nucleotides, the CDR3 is TGCGCCAGCAGCCCTGGGACAGGGGATCAGCCCCAGCATTTT. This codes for CASSPGTGDQPQHF.

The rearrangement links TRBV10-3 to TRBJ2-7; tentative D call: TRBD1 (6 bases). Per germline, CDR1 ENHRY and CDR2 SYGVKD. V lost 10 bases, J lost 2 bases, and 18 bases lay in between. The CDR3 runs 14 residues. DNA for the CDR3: TGTGCCACCGTCCGGGACCCAGGGGCCTACGAGCAGTACTTC. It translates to CATVRDPGAYEQYF.

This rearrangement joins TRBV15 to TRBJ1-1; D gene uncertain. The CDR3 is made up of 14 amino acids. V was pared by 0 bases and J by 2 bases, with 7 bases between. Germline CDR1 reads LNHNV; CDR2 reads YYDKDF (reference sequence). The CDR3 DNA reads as TGTGCCACCAGCAGAGATCCCGTTAACACTGAAGCTTTCTTT. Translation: CATSRDPVNTEAFF.

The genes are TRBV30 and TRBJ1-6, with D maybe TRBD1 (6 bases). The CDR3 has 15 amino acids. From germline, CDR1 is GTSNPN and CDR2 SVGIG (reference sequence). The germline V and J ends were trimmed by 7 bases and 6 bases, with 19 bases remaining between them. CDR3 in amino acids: CASQQGEAFNSPLHF. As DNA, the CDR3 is TGTGCCTCCCAACAGGGAGAGGCTTTTAATTCACCCCTCCACTTT.

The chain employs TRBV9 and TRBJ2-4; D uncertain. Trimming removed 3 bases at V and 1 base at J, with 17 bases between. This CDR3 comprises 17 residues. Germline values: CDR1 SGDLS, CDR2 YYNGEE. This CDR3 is CASSGPDGSSAKNIQYF. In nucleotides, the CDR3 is TGTGCCAGCAGCGGCCCTGATGGTAGCTCCGCCAAAAACATTCAGTACTTC.

CDR3 bases: TGTGCCAGCAGTTTAGTTAAAGGGGGCGATGGCTACACCTTC. This translates into CASSLVKGGDGYTF. The rearrangement joins TRBV27 to TRBJ1-2; 7 bases are shared with TRBD1. V shed 2 bases, J shed 6 bases, and the junction held 6 bases outside the gene matches. The CDR3 runs to 14 residues. CDR1 is MNHEY, CDR2 SMNVEV, per germline (reference sequence).

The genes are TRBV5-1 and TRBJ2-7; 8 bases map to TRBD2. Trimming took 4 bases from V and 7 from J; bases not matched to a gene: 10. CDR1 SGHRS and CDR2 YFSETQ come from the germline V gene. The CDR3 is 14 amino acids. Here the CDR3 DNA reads TGCGCCAGCAGCCAGGCGGGGACGGGAGGGGAGCAGTACTTC. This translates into CASSQAGTGGEQYF.

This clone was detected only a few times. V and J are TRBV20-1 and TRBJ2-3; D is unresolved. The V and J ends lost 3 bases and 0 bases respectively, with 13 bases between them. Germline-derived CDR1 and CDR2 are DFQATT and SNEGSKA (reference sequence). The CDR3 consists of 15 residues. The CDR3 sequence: CSASPTTWSTDTQYF. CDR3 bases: TGCAGTGCTAGTCCCACTACCTGGAGCACAGATACGCAGTATTTT.

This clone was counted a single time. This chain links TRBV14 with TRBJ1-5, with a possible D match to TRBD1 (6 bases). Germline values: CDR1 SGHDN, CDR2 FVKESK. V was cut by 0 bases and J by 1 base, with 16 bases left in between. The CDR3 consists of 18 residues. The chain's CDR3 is CASSQEARRGASNQPQHF. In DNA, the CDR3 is TGTGCCAGCAGCCAAGAGGCCCGACGGGGGGCAAGCAATCAGCCCCAGCATTTT.

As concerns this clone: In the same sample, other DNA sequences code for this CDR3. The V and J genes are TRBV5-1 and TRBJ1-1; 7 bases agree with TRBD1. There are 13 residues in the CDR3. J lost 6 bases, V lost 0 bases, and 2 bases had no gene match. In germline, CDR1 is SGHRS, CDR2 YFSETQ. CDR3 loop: CASSLGQGAEAFF. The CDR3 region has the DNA TGCGCCAGCAGCTTGGGTCAGGGGGCTGAAGCTTTCTTT.

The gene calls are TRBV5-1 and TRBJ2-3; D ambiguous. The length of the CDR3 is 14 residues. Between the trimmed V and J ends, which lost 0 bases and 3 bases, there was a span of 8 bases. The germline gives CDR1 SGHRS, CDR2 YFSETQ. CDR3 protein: CASSLESPTDTQYF. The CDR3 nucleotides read TGCGCCAGCAGCTTGGAGAGCCCGACAGATACGCAGTATTTT. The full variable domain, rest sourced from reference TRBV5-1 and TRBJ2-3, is KAGVTQTPRYLIKTRGQQVTLSCSPISGHRSVSWYQQTPGQGLQFLFEYFSETQRNKGNFPGRFSGRQFSNSRSEMNVSTLELGDSALYLCASSLESPTDTQYFGPGTRLTVL.

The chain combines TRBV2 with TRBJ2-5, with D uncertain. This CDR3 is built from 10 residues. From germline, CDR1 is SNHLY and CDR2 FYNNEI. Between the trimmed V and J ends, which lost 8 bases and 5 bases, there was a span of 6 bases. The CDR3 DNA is TGTGCCAGCGGAGCGGAGACCCAGTACTTC. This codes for CASGAETQYF.

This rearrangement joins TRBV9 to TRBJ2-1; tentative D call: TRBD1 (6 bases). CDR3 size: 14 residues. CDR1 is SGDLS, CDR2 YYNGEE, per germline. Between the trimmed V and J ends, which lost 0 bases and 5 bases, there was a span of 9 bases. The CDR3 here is CASSVGPGDNEQFF. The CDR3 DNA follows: TGTGCCAGCAGCGTAGGGCCAGGGGACAATGAGCAGTTCTTC. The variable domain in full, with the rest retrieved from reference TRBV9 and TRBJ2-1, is DSGVTQTPKHLITATGQRVTLRCSPRSGDLSVYWYQQSLDQGLQFLIQYYNGEERAKGNILERFSAQQFPDLHSELNLSSLELGDSALYFCASSVGPGDNEQFFGPGTRLTVL.

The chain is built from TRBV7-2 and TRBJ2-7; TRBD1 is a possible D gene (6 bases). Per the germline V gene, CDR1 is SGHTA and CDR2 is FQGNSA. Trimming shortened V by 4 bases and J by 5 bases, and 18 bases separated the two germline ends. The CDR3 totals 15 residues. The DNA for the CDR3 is TGTGCCAGCAGCTCCCGACGCGACAGGCCCCACGAGCAGTACTTC. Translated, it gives CASSSRRDRPHEQYF.

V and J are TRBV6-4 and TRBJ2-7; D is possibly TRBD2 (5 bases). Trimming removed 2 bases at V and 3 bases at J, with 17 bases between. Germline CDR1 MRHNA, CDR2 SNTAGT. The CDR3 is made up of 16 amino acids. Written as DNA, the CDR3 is TGTGCCAGCAGTGACACCCCTAGCCGGAGAGTCTACGAGCAGTACTTC. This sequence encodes CASSDTPSRRVYEQYF.

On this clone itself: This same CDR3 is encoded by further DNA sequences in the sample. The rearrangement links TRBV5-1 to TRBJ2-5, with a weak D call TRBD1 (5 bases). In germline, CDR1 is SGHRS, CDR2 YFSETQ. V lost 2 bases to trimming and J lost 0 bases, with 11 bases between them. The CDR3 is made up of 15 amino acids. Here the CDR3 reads CASSFQGQYQETQYF. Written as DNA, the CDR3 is TGCGCCAGCAGCTTCCAGGGCCAGTACCAAGAGACCCAGTACTTC.

As DNA, the CDR3 is TGTGCCAGCAGCTCGTTACCATCAGGGGGCGCGTACAATGAGCAGTTCTTC. This codes for CASSSLPSGGAYNEQFF. The chain couples TRBV7-3 to TRBJ2-1; 8 nucleotides align to TRBD1. Germline V gives CDR1 SGHTA, CDR2 FQGTGA. V dropped 4 bases and J dropped 4; count of bases not matched to a gene: 12. This CDR3 region has 17 residues. Variable domain in full (rest from reference TRBV7-3 and TRBJ2-1): GAGVSQTPSNKVTEKGKYVELRCDPISGHTALYWYRQSLGQGPEFLIYFQGTGAADDSGLPNDRFFAVRPEGSVSTLKIQRTERGDSAVYLCASSSLPSGGAYNEQFFGPGTRLTVL.

CDR3 in amino acids: CASSLQGGGYTF. The DNA for the CDR3 is TGTGCCAGCAGCTTACAGGGAGGTGGCTACACCTTC. The J gene is TRBJ1-2, the V gene TRBV28; D is possibly TRBD1 (6 bases). CDR3 length: 12 amino acids. Per the germline V gene, CDR1 is MDHEN and CDR2 is SYDVKM. Trimming took off 6 bases at V and 7 bases at J, with 12 bases between the two ends.

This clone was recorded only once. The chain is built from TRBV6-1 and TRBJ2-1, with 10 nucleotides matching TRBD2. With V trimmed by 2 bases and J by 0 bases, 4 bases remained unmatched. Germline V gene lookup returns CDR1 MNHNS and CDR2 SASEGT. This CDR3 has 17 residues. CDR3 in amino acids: CASSELAGDLSYNEQFF. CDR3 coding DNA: TGTGCCAGCAGTGAACTAGCGGGAGACCTCTCCTACAATGAGCAGTTCTTC.

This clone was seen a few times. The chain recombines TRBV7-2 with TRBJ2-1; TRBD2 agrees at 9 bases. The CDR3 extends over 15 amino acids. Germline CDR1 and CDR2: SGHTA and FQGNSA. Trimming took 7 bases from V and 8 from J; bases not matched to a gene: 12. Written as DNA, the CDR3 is TGTGCCAGCATCCATAGGAGCGGGAGGAGGTATGAGCAGTTCTTC. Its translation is CASIHRSGRRYEQFF.

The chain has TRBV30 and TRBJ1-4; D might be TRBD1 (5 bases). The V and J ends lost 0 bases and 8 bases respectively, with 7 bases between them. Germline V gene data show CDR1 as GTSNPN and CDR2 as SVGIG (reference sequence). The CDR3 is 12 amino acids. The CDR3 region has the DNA TGTGCCTGGAGTGTACAGGCCGAAAAACTGTTTTTT. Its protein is CAWSVQAEKLFF.

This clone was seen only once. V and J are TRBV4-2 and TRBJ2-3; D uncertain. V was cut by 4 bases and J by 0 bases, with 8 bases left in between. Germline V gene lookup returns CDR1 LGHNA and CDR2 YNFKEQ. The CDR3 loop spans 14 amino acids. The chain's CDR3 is CASSPQTSTDTQYF. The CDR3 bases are TGTGCCAGCAGCCCTCAGACTAGCACAGATACGCAGTATTTT.

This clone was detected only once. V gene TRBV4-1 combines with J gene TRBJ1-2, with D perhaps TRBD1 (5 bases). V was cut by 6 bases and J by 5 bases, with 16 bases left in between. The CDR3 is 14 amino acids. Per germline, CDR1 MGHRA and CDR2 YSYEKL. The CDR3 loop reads CASRSGTQLYGYTF. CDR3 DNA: TGCGCCAGCAGATCCGGGACTCAATTATATGGCTACACCTTC.